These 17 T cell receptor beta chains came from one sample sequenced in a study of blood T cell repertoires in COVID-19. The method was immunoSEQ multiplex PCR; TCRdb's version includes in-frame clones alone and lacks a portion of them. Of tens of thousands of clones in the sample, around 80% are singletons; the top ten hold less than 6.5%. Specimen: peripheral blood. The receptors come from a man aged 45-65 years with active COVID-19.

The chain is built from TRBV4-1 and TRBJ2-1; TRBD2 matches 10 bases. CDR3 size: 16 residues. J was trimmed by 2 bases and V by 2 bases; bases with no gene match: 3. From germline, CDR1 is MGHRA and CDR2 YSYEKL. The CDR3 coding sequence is TGCGCCAGCAGCCAACCCGGGACTAGCGCCTACAATGAGCAGTTCTTC. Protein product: CASSQPGTSAYNEQFF.

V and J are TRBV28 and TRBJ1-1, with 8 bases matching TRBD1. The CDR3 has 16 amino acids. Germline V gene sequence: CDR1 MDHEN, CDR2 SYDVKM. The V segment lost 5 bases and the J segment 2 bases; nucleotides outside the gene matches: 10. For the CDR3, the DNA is TGTGCCAGCAGTCCGATCCGTGGGACAGGCAACACTGAAGCTTTCTTT. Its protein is CASSPIRGTGNTEAFF.

The CDR3 region is CASRPQEKYEQYF. The CDR3, as DNA: TGTGCCAGCAGGCCACAGGAAAAATACGAGCAGTACTTC. The chain links TRBV25-1 to TRBJ2-7; D may be TRBD1 (5 bases). Per germline, CDR1 MGHDK and CDR2 SYGVNS. The CDR3 consists of 13 residues. V dropped 6 bases and J dropped 4 bases, with 13 bases sitting between them.

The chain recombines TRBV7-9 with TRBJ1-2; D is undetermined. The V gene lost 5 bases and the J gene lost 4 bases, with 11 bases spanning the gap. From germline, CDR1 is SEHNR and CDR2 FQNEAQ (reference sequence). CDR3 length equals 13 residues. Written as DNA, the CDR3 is TGTGCCAGCAGCATGCAAGCAGGCTATGGCTACACCTTC. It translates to CASSMQAGYGYTF.

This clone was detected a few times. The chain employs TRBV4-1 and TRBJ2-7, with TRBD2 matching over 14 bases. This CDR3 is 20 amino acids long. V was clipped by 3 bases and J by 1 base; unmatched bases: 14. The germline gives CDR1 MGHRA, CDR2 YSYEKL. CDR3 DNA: TGCGCCAGCAGCCAGGGGACCCCGGGACTAGCGGGGGCCCTTTCCTACGAGCAGTACTTC. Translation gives CASSQGTPGLAGALSYEQYF.

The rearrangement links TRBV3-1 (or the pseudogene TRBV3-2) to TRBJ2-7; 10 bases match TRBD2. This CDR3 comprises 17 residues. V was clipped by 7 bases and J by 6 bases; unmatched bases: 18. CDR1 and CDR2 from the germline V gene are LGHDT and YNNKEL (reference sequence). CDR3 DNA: TGTGCCAGCACCAACCCCCTGGGTAGCGGGAGGCCGGCCGAGCAGTACTTC. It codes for CASTNPLGSGRPAEQYF.

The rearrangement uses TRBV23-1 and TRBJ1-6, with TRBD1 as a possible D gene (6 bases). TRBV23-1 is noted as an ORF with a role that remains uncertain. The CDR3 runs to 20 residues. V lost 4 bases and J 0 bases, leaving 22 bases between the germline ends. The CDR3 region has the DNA TGCGCCAGCAGTCGACGGGGGGCGGGGGCCAATTACTCCTATAATTCACCCCTCCACTTT. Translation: CASSRRGAGANYSYNSPLHF.

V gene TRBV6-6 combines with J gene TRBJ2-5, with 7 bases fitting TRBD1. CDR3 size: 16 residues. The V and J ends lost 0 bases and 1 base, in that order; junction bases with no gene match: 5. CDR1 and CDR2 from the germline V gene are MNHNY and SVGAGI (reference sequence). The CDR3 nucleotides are TGTGCCAGCAGTTACTCGAACAGGGGTCCCCAAGAGACCCAGTACTTC. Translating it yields CASSYSNRGPQETQYF.

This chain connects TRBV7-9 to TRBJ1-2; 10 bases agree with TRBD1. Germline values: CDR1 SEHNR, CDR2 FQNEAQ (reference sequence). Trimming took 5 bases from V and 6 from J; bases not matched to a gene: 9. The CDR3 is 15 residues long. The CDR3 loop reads CASSLPPDRGDGYTF. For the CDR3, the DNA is TGTGCCAGCAGCCTACCCCCGGACAGGGGGGATGGCTACACCTTC. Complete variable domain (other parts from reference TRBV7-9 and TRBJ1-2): DTGVSQNPRHKITKRGQNVTFRCDPISEHNRLYWYRQTLGQGPEFLTYFQNEAQLEKSRLLSDRFSAERPKGSFSTLEIQRTEQGDSAMYLCASSLPPDRGDGYTFGSGTRLTVV.

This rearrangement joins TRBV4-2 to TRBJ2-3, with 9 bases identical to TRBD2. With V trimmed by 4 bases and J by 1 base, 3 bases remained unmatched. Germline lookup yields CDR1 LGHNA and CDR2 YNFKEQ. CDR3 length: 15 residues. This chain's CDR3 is CASSRQRGGTDTQYF. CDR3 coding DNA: TGTGCCAGCAGCCGCCAGCGGGGGGGCACAGATACGCAGTATTTT.

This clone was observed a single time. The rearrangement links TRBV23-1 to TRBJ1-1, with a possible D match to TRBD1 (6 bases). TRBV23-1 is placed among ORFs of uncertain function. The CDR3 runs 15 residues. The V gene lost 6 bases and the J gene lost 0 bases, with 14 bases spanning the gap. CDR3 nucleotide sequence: TGCGCCAGCAGACCTTTAACAGGGATGAACACTGAAGCTTTCTTT. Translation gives CASRPLTGMNTEAFF.

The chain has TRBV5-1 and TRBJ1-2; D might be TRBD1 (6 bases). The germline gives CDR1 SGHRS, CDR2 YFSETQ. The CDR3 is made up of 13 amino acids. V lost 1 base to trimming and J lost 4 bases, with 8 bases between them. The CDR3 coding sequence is TGCGCCAGCAGCTTGTACAGGGCCTATGGCTACACCTTC. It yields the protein CASSLYRAYGYTF.

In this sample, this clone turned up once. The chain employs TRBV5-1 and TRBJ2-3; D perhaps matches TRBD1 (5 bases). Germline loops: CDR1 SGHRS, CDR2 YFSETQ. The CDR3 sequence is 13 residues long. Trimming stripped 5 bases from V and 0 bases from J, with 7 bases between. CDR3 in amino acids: CASSQGSTDTQYF. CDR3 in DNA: TGCGCCAGCAGTCAGGGCAGCACAGATACGCAGTATTTT.

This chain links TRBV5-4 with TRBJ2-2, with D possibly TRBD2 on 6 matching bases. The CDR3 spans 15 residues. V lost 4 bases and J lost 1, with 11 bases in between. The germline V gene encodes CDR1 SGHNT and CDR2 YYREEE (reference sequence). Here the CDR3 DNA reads TGTGCCAGCAGCCCAGCGGGCGAGAACACCGGGGAGCTGTTTTTT. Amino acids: CASSPAGENTGELFF.

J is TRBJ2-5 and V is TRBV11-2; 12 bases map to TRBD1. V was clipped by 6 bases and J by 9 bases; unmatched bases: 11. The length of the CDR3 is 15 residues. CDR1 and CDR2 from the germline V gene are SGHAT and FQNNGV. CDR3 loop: CASSLGQGAPVAQYF. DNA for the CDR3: TGTGCCAGCAGTCTGGGACAGGGGGCACCGGTTGCCCAGTACTTC.

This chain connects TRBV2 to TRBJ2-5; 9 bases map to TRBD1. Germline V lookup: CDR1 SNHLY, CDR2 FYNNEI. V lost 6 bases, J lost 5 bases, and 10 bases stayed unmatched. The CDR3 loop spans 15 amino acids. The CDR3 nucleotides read TGTGCCAGCAGGAACCGGGACAGGGCCACGGAGACCCAGTACTTC. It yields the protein CASRNRDRATETQYF.

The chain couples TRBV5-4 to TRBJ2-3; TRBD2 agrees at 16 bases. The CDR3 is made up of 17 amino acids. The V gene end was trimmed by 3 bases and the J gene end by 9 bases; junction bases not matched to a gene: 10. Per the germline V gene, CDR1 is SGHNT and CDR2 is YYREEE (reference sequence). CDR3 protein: CASSSLGLAGGPNTQYF. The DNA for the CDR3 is TGTGCCAGCAGCTCCCTGGGACTAGCGGGGGGGCCCAACACGCAGTATTTT.